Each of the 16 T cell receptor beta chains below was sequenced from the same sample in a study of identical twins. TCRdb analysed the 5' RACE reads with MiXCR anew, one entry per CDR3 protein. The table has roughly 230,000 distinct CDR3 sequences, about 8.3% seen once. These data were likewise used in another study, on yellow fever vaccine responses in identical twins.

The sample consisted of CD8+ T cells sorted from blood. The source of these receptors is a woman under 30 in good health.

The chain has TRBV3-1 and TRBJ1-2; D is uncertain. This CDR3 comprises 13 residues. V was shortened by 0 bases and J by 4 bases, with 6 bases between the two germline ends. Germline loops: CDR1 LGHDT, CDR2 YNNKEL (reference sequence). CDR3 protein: CASSQEEGYGYTF. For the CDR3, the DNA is TGTGCCAGCAGCCAAGAGGAGGGCTATGGCTACACCTTC.

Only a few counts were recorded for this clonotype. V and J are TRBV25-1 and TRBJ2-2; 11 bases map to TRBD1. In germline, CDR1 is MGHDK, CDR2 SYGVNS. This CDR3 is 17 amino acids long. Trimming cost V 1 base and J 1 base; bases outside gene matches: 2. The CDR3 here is CASSEFGTGGNTGELFF. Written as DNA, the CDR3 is TGTGCCAGCAGTGAATTTGGGACAGGGGGGAACACCGGGGAGCTGTTTTTT.

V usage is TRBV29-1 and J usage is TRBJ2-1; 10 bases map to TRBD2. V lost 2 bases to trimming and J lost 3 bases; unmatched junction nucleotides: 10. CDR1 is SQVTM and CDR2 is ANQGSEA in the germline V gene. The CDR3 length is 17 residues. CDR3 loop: CSVEMSGSGRVYNEQFF. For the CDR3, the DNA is TGCAGCGTTGAAATGTCGGGAAGCGGGAGGGTCTACAATGAGCAGTTCTTC.

The CDR3: CASSQVWGSEQFF. CDR3 DNA sequence: TGTGCCAGCAGCCAAGTTTGGGGTAGTGAGCAGTTCTTC. The chain links TRBV14 to TRBJ2-1, with D hard to call. Trimming stripped 1 base from V and 9 bases from J, with 10 bases between. Germline V gene data show CDR1 as SGHDN and CDR2 as FVKESK. The CDR3 covers 13 residues. Filled out from reference TRBV14 and TRBJ2-1, the complete variable domain reads EAGVTQFPSHSVIEKGQTVTLRCDPISGHDNLYWYRRVMGKEIKFLLHFVKESKQDESGMPNNRFLAERTGGTYSTLKVQPAELEDSGVYFCASSQVWGSEQFFGPGTRLTVL.

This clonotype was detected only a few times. CDR3 loop: CASSPRLAQNTDTQYF. In DNA form, the CDR3 reads TGTGCCAGCAGCCCCCGACTAGCCCAGAACACAGATACGCAGTATTTT. The chain is built from TRBV7-6 and TRBJ2-3, with 7 positions matching TRBD2. Germline CDR1 is SGHVS and CDR2 is FNYEAQ. V trimming: 5 bases; J trimming: 2 bases; junction bases outside the gene matches: 10. The CDR3 contains 16 residues.

This CDR3 reads CASSLEFGRLYEQYF. CDR3 coding DNA: TGTGCCAGCAGTTTAGAATTCGGGAGATTGTACGAGCAGTACTTC. The chain joins TRBV12-3 or TRBV12-4 to TRBJ2-7; possible D gene TRBD2, 6 bases. The germline V and J ends were trimmed by 1 base and 4 bases, with 14 bases remaining between them. The CDR3 has 15 residues.

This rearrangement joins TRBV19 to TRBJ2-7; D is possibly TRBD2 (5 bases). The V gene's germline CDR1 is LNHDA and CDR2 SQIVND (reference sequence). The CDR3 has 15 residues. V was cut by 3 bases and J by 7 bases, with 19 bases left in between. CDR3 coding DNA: TGTGCCAGTAGTATCTTTTTGGGGATGGACTTGGAGCAGTACTTC. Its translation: CASSIFLGMDLEQYF.

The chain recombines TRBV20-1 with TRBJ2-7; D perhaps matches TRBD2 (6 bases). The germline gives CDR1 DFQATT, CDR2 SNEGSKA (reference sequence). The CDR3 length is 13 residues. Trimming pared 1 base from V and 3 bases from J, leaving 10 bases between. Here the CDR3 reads CSARGVGSYEQYF. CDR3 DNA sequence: TGCAGTGCTAGAGGTGTCGGGAGCTACGAGCAGTACTTC.

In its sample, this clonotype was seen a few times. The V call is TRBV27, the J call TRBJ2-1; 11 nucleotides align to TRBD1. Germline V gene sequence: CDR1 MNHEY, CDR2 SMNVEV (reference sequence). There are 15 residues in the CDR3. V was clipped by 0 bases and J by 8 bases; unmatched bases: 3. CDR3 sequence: CASSLSGQGAYEQFF. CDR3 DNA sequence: TGTGCCAGCAGTTTATCTGGACAGGGGGCCTATGAGCAGTTCTTC.

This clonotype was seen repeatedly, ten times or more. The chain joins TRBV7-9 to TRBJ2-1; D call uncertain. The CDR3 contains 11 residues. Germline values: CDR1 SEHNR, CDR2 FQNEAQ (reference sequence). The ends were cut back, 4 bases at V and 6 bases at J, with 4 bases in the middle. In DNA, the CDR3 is TGTGCCAGCAGCTCGTTCAATGAGCAGTTCTTC. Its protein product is CASSSFNEQFF.

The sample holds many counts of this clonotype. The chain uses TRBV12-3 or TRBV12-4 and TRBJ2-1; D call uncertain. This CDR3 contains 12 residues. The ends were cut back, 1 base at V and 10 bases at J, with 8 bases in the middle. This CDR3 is CASSLVRTEQFF. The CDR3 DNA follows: TGTGCCAGCAGTTTAGTGCGAACGGAGCAGTTCTTC.

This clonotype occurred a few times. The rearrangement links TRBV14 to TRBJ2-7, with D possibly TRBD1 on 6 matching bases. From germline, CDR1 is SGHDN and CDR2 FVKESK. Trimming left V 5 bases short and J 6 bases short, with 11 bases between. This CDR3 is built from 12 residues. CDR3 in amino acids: CASSDWGLEQYF. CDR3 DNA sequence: TGTGCCAGCAGCGATTGGGGGCTCGAGCAGTACTTC.

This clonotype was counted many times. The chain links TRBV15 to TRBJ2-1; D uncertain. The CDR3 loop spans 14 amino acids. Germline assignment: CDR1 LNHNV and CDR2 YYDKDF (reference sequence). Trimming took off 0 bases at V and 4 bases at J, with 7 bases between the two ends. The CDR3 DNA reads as TGTGCCACCAGCAGAGATCGCCAGTACAATGAGCAGTTCTTC. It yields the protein CATSRDRQYNEQFF.

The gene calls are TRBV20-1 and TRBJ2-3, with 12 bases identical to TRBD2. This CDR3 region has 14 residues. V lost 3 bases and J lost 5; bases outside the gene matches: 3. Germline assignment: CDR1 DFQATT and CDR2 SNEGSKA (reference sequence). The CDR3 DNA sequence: TGCAGTGCTAGTCCTAGCGGGAGGGGAGATACGCAGTATTTT. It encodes CSASPSGRGDTQYF.

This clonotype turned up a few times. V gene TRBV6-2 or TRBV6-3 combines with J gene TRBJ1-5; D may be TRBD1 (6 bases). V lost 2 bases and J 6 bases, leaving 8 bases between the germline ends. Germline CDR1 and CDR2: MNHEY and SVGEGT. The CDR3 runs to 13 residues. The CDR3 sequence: CASSYGGIQPQHF. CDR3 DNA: TGTGCCAGCAGTTACGGGGGCATTCAGCCCCAGCATTTT.

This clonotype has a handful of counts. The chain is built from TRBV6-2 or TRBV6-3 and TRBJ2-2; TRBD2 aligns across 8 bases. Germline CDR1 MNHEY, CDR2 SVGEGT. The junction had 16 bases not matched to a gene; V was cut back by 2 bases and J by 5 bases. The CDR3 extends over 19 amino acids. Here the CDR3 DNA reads TGTGCCAGCAGTTACAGGACTGGAGCGGGAGCCTTTATTACCGGGGAGCTGTTTTTT. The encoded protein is CASSYRTGAGAFITGELFF.